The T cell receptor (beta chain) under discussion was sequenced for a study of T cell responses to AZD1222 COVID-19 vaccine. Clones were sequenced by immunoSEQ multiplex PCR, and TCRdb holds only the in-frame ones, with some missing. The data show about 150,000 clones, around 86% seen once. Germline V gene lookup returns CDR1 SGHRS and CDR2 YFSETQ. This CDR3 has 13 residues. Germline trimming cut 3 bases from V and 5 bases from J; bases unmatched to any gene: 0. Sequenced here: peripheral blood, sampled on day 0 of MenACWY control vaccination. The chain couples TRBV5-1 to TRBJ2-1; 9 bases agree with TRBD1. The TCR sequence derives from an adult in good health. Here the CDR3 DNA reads TGCGCCAGCAGCTGGGACAGGGACAATGAGCAGTTCTTC. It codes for CASSWDRDNEQFF.